One T cell receptor (beta chain) is described in this entry. The same CDR3 also results from other DNA sequences found in this sample. The entry originates in a study of cytomegalovirus exposure and HLA in healthy donors. TCRdb's copy holds only in-frame clones and misses some; the assay was immunoSEQ multiplex PCR. Here the sample spans around 140,000 clones, approximately 94% being singletons. Trimming at V came to 0 bases and at J to 8 bases, leaving 1 base not matched to a gene. Germline CDR1 SGHRS, CDR2 YFSETQ. The CDR3 runs to 15 residues. V is TRBV5-1 and J is TRBJ2-1; 14 nucleotides line up with TRBD2. The receptor was isolated from a man younger than 35 in good health and CMV-seropositive. Sequencing input: PBMCs. CDR3 sequence reads: CASSLGLAGGHEQFF. CDR3 bases: TGCGCCAGCAGCTTGGGACTAGCGGGAGGGCATGAGCAGTTCTTC.